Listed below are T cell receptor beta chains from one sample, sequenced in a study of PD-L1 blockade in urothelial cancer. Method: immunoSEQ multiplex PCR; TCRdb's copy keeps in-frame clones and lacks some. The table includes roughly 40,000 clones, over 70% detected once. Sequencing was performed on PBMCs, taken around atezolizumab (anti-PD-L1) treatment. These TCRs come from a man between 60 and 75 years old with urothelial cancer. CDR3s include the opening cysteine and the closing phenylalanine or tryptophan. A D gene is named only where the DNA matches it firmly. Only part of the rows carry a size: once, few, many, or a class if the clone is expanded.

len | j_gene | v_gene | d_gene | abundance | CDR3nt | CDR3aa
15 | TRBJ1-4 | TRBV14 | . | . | TGTGCCAGCAGCCAATTAACAGGGTTCAATGAAAAACTGTTTTTT | CASSQLTGFNEKLFF
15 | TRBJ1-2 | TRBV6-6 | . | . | TGTGCCAGCAGTAGCCCTTCAGGGCAACGTGGAGGCTACACCTTC | CASSSPSGQRGGYTF
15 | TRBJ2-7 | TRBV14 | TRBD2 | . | TGTGCCAGCAGCCGCGTAGCGGGAGGCCCGTACGAGCAGTACTTC | CASSRVAGGPYEQYF
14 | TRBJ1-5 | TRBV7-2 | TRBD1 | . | TGTGCCAGCAGTCCGACAGGGCCCAATCAGCCCCAGCATTTT | CASSPTGPNQPQHF
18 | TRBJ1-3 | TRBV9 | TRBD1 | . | TGTGCCAGCAGCGTAGGTCCAGGGACAGCTCTTATTGGAAACACCATATATTTT | CASSVGPGTALIGNTIYF
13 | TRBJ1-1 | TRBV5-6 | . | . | TGTGCCAGCAGCTTACGATACAGGGATAAGGCTTTCTTT | CASSLRYRDKAFF
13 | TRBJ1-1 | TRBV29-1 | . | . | TGCAGCGCTCCGGGGGGCGGTAGGGCTGAAGCTTTCTTT | CSAPGGGRAEAFF
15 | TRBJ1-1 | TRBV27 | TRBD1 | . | TGTGCCAGCAGTGAGGCCGGGACAGGGTATACTGAAGCTTTCTTT | CASSEAGTGYTEAFF
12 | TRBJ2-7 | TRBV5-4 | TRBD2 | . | TGTGCCAGCAGCAGCGGGAACTACGAGCAGTACTTC | CASSSGNYEQYF
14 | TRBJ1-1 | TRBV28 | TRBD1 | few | TGTGCCAGCAGGCGACAGGGGCTAGGGGCTGAAGCTTTCTTT | CASRRQGLGAEAFF
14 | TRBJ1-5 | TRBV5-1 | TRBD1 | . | TGCGCCAGCAGCTCCGGGACAGAAATTCAGCCCCAGCATTTT | CASSSGTEIQPQHF
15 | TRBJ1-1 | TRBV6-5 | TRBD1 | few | TGTGCCAGCAGCCGGTGGACAGGGGGGGACACTGAAGCTTTCTTT | CASSRWTGGDTEAFF
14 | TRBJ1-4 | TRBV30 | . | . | TGTGCCTGGACAGCGGCAGGAAAAAATGAAAAACTGTTTTTT | CAWTAAGKNEKLFF
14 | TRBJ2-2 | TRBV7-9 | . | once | TGTGCCAGCAGCTTAGAAGGGGGAACCGGGGAGCTGTTTTTT | CASSLEGGTGELFF
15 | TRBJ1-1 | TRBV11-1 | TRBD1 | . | TGTGCCAGCAGCGGAGGGACAGGGGTGAACACTGAAGCTTTCTTT | CASSGGTGVNTEAFF
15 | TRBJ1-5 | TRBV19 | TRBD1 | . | TGTGCCAGTAGTATATCCCGACAGGGGGGCCAGCCCCAGCATTTT | CASSISRQGGQPQHF
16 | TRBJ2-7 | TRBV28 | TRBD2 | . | TGTGCCAGCAGTTCTCTCACTAGCGGGAGGGCCTACGAGCAGTACTTC | CASSSLTSGRAYEQYF
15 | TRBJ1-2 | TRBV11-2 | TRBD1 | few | TGTGCCAGCAGCTTCGGGGACAGGGGCTTCGGGGGCTACACCTTC | CASSFGDRGFGGYTF
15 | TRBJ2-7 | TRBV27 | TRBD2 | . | TGTGCCAGCAGTTTAAGCAGCGGGGGGGCCCACGAGCAGTACTTC | CASSLSSGGAHEQYF
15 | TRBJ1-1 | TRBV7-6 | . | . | TGTGCCAGCAGCTTAGAAGGGGACTTGAACACTGAAGCTTTCTTT | CASSLEGDLNTEAFF
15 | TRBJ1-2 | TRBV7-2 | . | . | TGTGCCAGCAGCTACCCGGGGGGGATTAACTATGGCTACACCTTC | CASSYPGGINYGYTF
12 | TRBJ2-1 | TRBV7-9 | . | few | TGTGCCAGCAGCTTAGCCCTCGAACGGGGGTTCTTC | CASSLALERGFF
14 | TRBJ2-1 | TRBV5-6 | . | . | TGTGCCAGCAGCTTGGAAGGAGGCGGGTATGAGCAGTTCTTC | CASSLEGGGYEQFF
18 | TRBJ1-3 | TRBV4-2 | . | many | TGTGCCAGCAGCCAAGTCCCCGGGTCTCAGAGCTCTGGAAACACCATATATTTT | CASSQVPGSQSSGNTIYF
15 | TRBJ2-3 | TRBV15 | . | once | TGTGCCACCAGCAGAGAGGCTCCTAGCACAGATACGCAGTATTTT | CATSREAPSTDTQYF
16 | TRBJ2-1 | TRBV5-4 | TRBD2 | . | TGTGCCAGCAGCTTGGCCGGCGGGAGCTCCTACAATGAGCAGTTCTTC | CASSLAGGSSYNEQFF
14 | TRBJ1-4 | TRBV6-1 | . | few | TGTGCCAGCAGTGAACCCGGGGGGAATGAAAAACTGTTTTTT | CASSEPGGNEKLFF
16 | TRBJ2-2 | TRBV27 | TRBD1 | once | TGTGCCAGCAGTCCCGCCGGGACAGCACCCACCGGGGAGCTGTTTTTT | CASSPAGTAPTGELFF
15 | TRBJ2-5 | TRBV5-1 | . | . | TGCGCCAGCAGCACTAATAGCGGTTTCCAAGAGACCCAGTACTTC | CASSTNSGFQETQYF
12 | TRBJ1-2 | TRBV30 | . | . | TGTGCCTGGACAGGGGATAACTATGGCTACACCTTC | CAWTGDNYGYTF